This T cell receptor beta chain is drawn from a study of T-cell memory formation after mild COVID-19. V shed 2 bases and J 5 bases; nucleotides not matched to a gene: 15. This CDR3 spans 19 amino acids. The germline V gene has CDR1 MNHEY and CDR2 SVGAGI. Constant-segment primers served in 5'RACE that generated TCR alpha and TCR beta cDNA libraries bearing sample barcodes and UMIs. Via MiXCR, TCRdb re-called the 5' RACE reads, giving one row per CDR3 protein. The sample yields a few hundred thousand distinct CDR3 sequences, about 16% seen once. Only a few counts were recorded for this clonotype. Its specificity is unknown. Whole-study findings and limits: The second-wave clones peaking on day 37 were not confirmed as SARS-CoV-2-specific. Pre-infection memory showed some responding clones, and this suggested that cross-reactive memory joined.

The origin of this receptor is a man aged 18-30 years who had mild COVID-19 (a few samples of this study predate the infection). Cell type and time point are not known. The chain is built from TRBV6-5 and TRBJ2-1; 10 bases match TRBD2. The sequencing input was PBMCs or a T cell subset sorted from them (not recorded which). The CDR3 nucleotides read TGTGCCAGCAGTTACGCTCCCAATCCACTAGCGGGGTATAACAATGAGCAGTTCTTC. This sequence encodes CASSYAPNPLAGYNNEQFF.